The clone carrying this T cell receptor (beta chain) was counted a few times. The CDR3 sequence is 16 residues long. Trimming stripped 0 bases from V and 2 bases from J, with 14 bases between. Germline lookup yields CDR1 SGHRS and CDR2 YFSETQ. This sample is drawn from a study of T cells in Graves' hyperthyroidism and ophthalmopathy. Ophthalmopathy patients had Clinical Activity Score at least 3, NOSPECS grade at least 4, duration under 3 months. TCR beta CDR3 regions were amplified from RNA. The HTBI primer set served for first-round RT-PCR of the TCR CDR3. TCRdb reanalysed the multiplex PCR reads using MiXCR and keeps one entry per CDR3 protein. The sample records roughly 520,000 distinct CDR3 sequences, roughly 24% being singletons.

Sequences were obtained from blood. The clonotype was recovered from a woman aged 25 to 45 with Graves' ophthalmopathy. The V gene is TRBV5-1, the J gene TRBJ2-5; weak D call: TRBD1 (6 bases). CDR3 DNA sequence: TGCGCCAGCAGCTTGGGGTGGCAGGGGTCTCAAGAGACCCAGTACTTC. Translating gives CASSLGWQGSQETQYF.